Below are 9 T cell receptor beta chains sequenced from a single sample in a study of blood T cell repertoires in COVID-19. Libraries were prepared by immunoSEQ multiplex PCR; TCRdb keeps only in-frame clonotypes and omits some of them. The table shows more than 200,000 clones, with 80% occurring only once. Material for sequencing was PBMCs or T cells enriched from blood (not recorded which). Receptors were obtained from a woman in her thirties or forties with acute COVID-19.

This clone came up a few times. The chain joins TRBV7-9 to TRBJ2-5; 9 positions agree with TRBD1. After removal of 5 bases from V and 5 bases from J, the junction contained 6 bases not matched to a gene. The germline CDR1 and CDR2 sequences are SEHNR and FQNEAQ (reference sequence). The CDR3 runs to 14 residues. The CDR3: CASSLQGAGETQYF. CDR3 bases: TGTGCCAGCAGCCTACAGGGGGCTGGTGAGACCCAGTACTTC.

DNA of the CDR3: TGTGCCAGCAGCTTGGGGGCGCGAGGCTACACCTTC. Amino acid sequence: CASSLGARGYTF. The rearrangement joins TRBV11-2 to TRBJ1-2; maybe TRBD1 (6 bases). The length of the CDR3 is 12 residues. V gave up 3 bases and J gave up 8 bases, with 10 bases separating them. Looked up from germline, CDR1 is SGHAT and CDR2 is FQNNGV.

In this sample, this clone turned up a few times. The rearrangement links TRBV4-3 to TRBJ1-2; weak D call: TRBD1 (5 bases). Per germline, CDR1 LGHNA and CDR2 YSLEER. Trimming pared 2 bases from V and 4 bases from J, leaving 8 bases between. This CDR3 contains 13 residues. The CDR3 DNA is TGCGCCAGCAGCCAACAGGGCTCCTATGGCTACACCTTC. Translated, it gives CASSQQGSYGYTF.

This chain uses TRBV10-1 with TRBJ2-1, with 10 bases that match TRBD1. This CDR3 is 15 amino acids long. V lost 8 bases, J lost 4 bases, and 8 bases stayed unmatched. Germline CDR1 reads WNHNN; CDR2 reads SYGVQD (reference sequence). CDR3 bases: TGCGCCAGCCGGGCCGGGACAGGGGTATACAATGAGCAGTTCTTC. Amino acids: CASRAGTGVYNEQFF.

The chain couples TRBV5-6 to TRBJ1-6; D possibly corresponds to TRBD1 (5 bases). Germline lookup yields CDR1 SGHDT and CDR2 YYEEEE. V lost 4 bases and J lost 9, with 20 bases in between. The CDR3 extends over 16 amino acids. The CDR3 coding sequence is TGTGCCAGCAGCCTGAACCGGGACTGGAGTTCTTCACCCCTCCACTTT. It translates to CASSLNRDWSSSPLHF.

The chain uses TRBV30 and TRBJ1-6; D is possibly TRBD1 (6 bases). Germline CDR1 is GTSNPN and CDR2 is SVGIG (reference sequence). The germline V and J ends were trimmed by 2 bases and 8 bases, with 13 bases remaining between them. CDR3 length: 14 amino acids. In DNA, the CDR3 is TGTGCCTGGAGTCGAGGGGGTCGTCATTCACCCCTCCACTTT. This codes for CAWSRGGRHSPLHF. Using reference TRBV30 and TRBJ1-6 for the parts outside the CDR3, the full variable domain is SQTIHQWPATLVQPVGSPLSLECTVEGTSNPNLYWYRQAAGRGLQLLFYSVGIGQISSEVPQNLSASRPQDRQFILSSKKLLLSDSGFYLCAWSRGGRHSPLHFGNGTRLTVT.

The genes are TRBV7-9 and TRBJ1-4; TRBD1 agrees at 8 bases. V shed 5 bases, J shed 5 bases, and the junction held 4 bases outside the gene matches. CDR1 and CDR2 from the germline V gene are SEHNR and FQNEAQ (reference sequence). The CDR3 runs to 14 residues. As DNA, the CDR3 is TGTGCCAGCAGCCAGGGGGCAGAGAATGAAAAACTGTTTTTT. Translation: CASSQGAENEKLFF.

The chain's CDR3 is CASSRGNTIYF. DNA for the CDR3: TGTGCCAGCAGCCGGGGCAACACCATATATTTT. The V and J genes are TRBV3-1 (or the pseudogene TRBV3-2) and TRBJ1-3; possible D gene TRBD1, 5 bases. Germline V gene data show CDR1 as LGHDT and CDR2 as YNNKEL (reference sequence). There are 11 residues in the CDR3. V lost 4 bases, J lost 7 bases, and 5 bases lay in between.

The genes are TRBV28 and TRBJ1-2; D not resolved. The length of the CDR3 is 15 residues. From germline, CDR1 is MDHEN and CDR2 SYDVKM. The V end lost 3 bases, the J end lost 3 bases, and 14 bases lay between the germline ends. The CDR3 is CASSFPPPVDYGYTF. In DNA form, the CDR3 reads TGTGCCAGCAGTTTTCCTCCCCCGGTAGACTATGGCTACACCTTC.